These 24 T cell receptor beta chains originate from one sample sequenced in a study of blood T cell repertoires in COVID-19. Sequencing was performed with immunoSEQ multiplex PCR; in TCRdb, only in-frame clones are kept and a portion is missing. This table has 240,000 or so clones, roughly 91% appearing once. Material: PBMCs or T cells enriched from blood (not recorded which). The receptor set was obtained from a man aged 35 to 55 who had recovered from COVID-19.

The V and J genes are TRBV7-3 and TRBJ2-7; possibly TRBD1 for D (7 bases). V was pared by 0 bases and J by 5 bases, with 11 bases between. The length of the CDR3 is 14 residues. Germline values: CDR1 SGHTA, CDR2 FQGTGA. CDR3 amino acids: CASSLTGGGNEQYF. DNA for the CDR3: TGTGCCAGCAGCTTAACAGGGGGCGGGAACGAGCAGTACTTC.

The genes are TRBV19 and TRBJ2-7, with D unresolved. V lost 3 bases and J lost 2, with 8 bases in between. This CDR3 has 13 residues. Per germline, CDR1 LNHDA and CDR2 SQIVND (reference sequence). The DNA of the CDR3 is TGTGCCAGTAGTATTTCCGAGACCTACGAGCAGTACTTC. Its translation: CASSISETYEQYF.

The chain joins TRBV5-1 to TRBJ2-1; possibly TRBD2 for D (6 bases). The CDR3 is 13 amino acids. Germline CDR1 SGHRS, CDR2 YFSETQ. V was pared by 6 bases and J by 8 bases, with 15 bases between. CDR3 loop: CASMGDLKDEQFF. The CDR3 bases are TGCGCCAGCATGGGGGACTTGAAGGATGAGCAGTTCTTC.

CDR3 sequence: CASSRTSGSWDTQYF. DNA of the CDR3: TGCGCCAGCAGCCGGACTAGCGGGAGTTGGGATACGCAGTATTTT. The rearrangement uses TRBV5-1 and TRBJ2-3; 13 bases are shared with TRBD2. Losses at the gene ends were 4 bases for V and 6 bases for J; bases not matched to a gene: 5. The CDR3 is made up of 15 amino acids. CDR1 is SGHRS and CDR2 is YFSETQ in the germline V gene.

The count of this clone is one. The V gene is TRBV10-3, the J gene TRBJ1-4; a possible D gene is TRBD1 (5 bases). The CDR3 consists of 16 residues. CDR1 and CDR2 (germline): ENHRY, SYGVKD. With 6 bases removed from V and 7 bases from J, the gap between germline ends came to 21 bases. CDR3 nucleotide sequence: TGTGCCATCAGCGCGGGGTTAGTGGGGGAGAGTGAAAAACTGTTTTTT. It yields the protein CAISAGLVGESEKLFF.

About this clone: Other nucleotide sequences from this sample produce the same CDR3. The gene calls are TRBV7-2 and TRBJ1-5; 9 nucleotides agree with TRBD1. From germline, CDR1 is SGHTA and CDR2 FQGNSA. V gave up 3 bases and J gave up 0 bases; unmatched junction bases: 0. The CDR3 has 15 amino acids. This CDR3 is CASSLTGGSNQPQHF. In nucleotides, the CDR3 is TGTGCCAGCAGCTTGACAGGGGGTAGCAATCAGCCCCAGCATTTT.

Here the CDR3 DNA reads TGCAGCGTTGAGAGACTAAGCGGCACTGAAGCTTTCTTT. Residues: CSVERLSGTEAFF. The chain is built from TRBV29-1 and TRBJ1-1, with D hard to call. Germline loops: CDR1 SQVTM, CDR2 ANQGSEA. The CDR3 totals 13 residues. Trimming left V 3 bases short and J 4 bases short, with 12 bases between.

The genes are TRBV5-5 and TRBJ2-1; no firm D call. Germline assignment: CDR1 SGHKS and CDR2 YYEKEE (reference sequence). With 4 bases removed from V and 4 bases from J, the gap between germline ends came to 6 bases. The CDR3 is made up of 12 amino acids. The CDR3 coding sequence is TGTGCCAGCAGCCCGACTTACAATGAGCAGTTCTTC. Translation: CASSPTYNEQFF.

V gene TRBV28 combines with J gene TRBJ2-1, with D tentatively TRBD1 (5 bases). Germline CDR1 MDHEN, CDR2 SYDVKM. The CDR3 extends over 15 amino acids. Trimming pared 10 bases from V and 2 bases from J, leaving 18 bases between. In DNA form, the CDR3 reads TGTGCCATACAGGCCGCAAAAATTACCTACAATGAGCAGTTCTTC. Encoded protein: CAIQAAKITYNEQFF. Full variable domain (rest looked up from reference TRBV28 and TRBJ2-1): DVKVTQSSRYLVKRTGEKVFLECVQDMDHENMFWYRQDPGLGLRLIYFSYDVKMKEKGDIPEGYSVSREKKERFSLILESASTNQTSMYLCAIQAAKITYNEQFFGPGTRLTVL.

The chain recombines TRBV7-9 with TRBJ1-2, with 8 bases fitting TRBD1. The CDR3 consists of 15 residues. The ends lost 5 bases at V and 7 bases at J; junction bases unmatched: 12. In germline, CDR1 is SEHNR, CDR2 FQNEAQ (reference sequence). DNA for the CDR3: TGTGCCAGCAGCACCCGGGACAGGTCGCCGGGTGGCTACACCTTC. Amino acid sequence: CASSTRDRSPGGYTF.

J is TRBJ1-1 and V is TRBV12-3 or TRBV12-4; no definite D call. V lost 6 bases and J lost 1, with 9 bases in between. CDR3 size: 13 residues. CDR3 DNA: TGTGCCAGCAGATCCAAGAGGAACACTGAAGCTTTCTTT. Protein sequence: CASRSKRNTEAFF.

V usage is TRBV30 and J usage is TRBJ1-2; a possible D gene is TRBD1 (6 bases). Trimming stripped 2 bases from V and 8 bases from J, with 18 bases between. CDR1 and CDR2 (germline): GTSNPN, SVGIG (reference sequence). The CDR3 loop spans 14 amino acids. CDR3 nucleotides: TGTGCCTGGAGTACGCTGACAGGATTTCGGGGCTACACCTTC. Translation: CAWSTLTGFRGYTF. The variable domain in full, with the rest retrieved from reference TRBV30 and TRBJ1-2, is SQTIHQWPATLVQPVGSPLSLECTVEGTSNPNLYWYRQAAGRGLQLLFYSVGIGQISSEVPQNLSASRPQDRQFILSSKKLLLSDSGFYLCAWSTLTGFRGYTFGSGTRLTVV.

This clone is a singleton in its sample. The rearrangement links TRBV3-1 (or the pseudogene TRBV3-2) to TRBJ1-2; D may be TRBD1 (5 bases). The CDR3 sequence is 15 residues long. V dropped 0 bases and J dropped 2 bases, with 10 bases sitting between them. CDR1 and CDR2 (germline): LGHDT, YNNKEL (reference sequence). This CDR3 is CASSQDLGENYGYTF. The CDR3 DNA reads as TGTGCCAGCAGCCAAGACCTAGGGGAAAACTATGGCTACACCTTC.

Here the CDR3 DNA reads TGTGCCAGCAGCGTTCAAACTTTAAGTGAGCAGTTCTTC. It codes for CASSVQTLSEQFF. The rearrangement links TRBV9 to TRBJ2-1; no clear D gene. Germline V gene sequence: CDR1 SGDLS, CDR2 YYNGEE. This CDR3 region has 13 residues. V was cut by 2 bases and J by 9 bases, with 12 bases left in between.

The CDR3 bases are TGTGCCAGTAGCCGGAAGACTAGCCCCTACAATGAGCAGTTCTTC. It yields the protein CASSRKTSPYNEQFF. The chain has TRBV19 and TRBJ2-1, with 7 positions matching TRBD2. V shed 6 bases, J shed 2 bases, and the junction held 7 bases outside the gene matches. This CDR3 has 15 residues. The V gene's germline CDR1 is LNHDA and CDR2 SQIVND (reference sequence).

The V gene is TRBV14, the J gene TRBJ1-3; D unclear. The V gene lost 0 bases and the J gene lost 0 bases, with 6 bases spanning the gap. The CDR3 is 15 amino acids. Per the germline V gene, CDR1 is SGHDN and CDR2 is FVKESK. CDR3 residues: CASSQDRVSGNTIYF. CDR3 nucleotides: TGTGCCAGCAGCCAAGACCGGGTCTCTGGAAACACCATATATTTT. The full variable domain, with the rest looked up from reference TRBV14 and TRBJ1-3, is EAGVTQFPSHSVIEKGQTVTLRCDPISGHDNLYWYRRVMGKEIKFLLHFVKESKQDESGMPNNRFLAERTGGTYSTLKVQPAELEDSGVYFCASSQDRVSGNTIYFGEGSWLTVV.

The chain recombines TRBV27 with TRBJ2-3; possible D gene TRBD1, 6 bases. V lost 5 bases and J 8 bases, leaving 23 bases between the germline ends. CDR1 and CDR2 from the germline V gene are MNHEY and SMNVEV (reference sequence). CDR3 size: 16 residues. CDR3 coding DNA: TGTGCCAGCAGTGCCCTGGGGGCTTCGGGTGGGGGTACGCAGTATTTT. This encodes CASSALGASGGGTQYF.

This clone was recorded only once. This chain joins TRBV23-1 and TRBJ1-4, with D possibly TRBD1 on 5 matching bases. TRBV23-1 is placed among ORFs of uncertain function. This CDR3 is 14 amino acids long. Trimming removed 3 bases at V and 7 bases at J, with 12 bases between. CDR3 nucleotide sequence: TGCGCCAGCAGTCAGGGGCTGGGCCCTGAAAAACTGTTTTTT. It codes for CASSQGLGPEKLFF.

This chain uses TRBV7-8 with TRBJ2-1; perhaps TRBD2 as D (6 bases). CDR1 and CDR2 (germline): SGHVS, FQNEAQ. V lost 1 base, J lost 8 bases, and 6 bases lay in between. This CDR3 has 12 amino acids. The CDR3 DNA follows: TGTGCCAGCAGCTTAGGGGGGGATGAGCAGTTCTTC. The encoded protein is CASSLGGDEQFF.

The chain employs TRBV10-1 and TRBJ2-4; TRBD2 matches 8 bases. The CDR3 is made up of 12 amino acids. J was trimmed by 15 bases and V by 6 bases; bases with no gene match: 10. The V gene's germline CDR1 is WNHNN and CDR2 SYGVQD (reference sequence). CDR3 sequence: CASRRRLAFWYF. The CDR3 region has the DNA TGCGCCAGCAGGCGAAGACTAGCGTTTTGGTACTTC.

The CDR3 DNA reads TGTGCCAGCTCACCACCGATAGCAGGGGTCTATGGCTACACCTTC. Residues: CASSPPIAGVYGYTF. This sequence joins TRBV18 and TRBJ1-2; possibly TRBD1 for D (6 bases). This CDR3 is built from 15 residues. The V end was cut by 0 bases, the J end by 4 bases, with 12 bases between. CDR1 is KGHSH, CDR2 LQKENI, per germline.

The chain carries TRBV7-9 and TRBJ1-5, with D unresolved. Germline V gene data show CDR1 as SEHNR and CDR2 as FQNEAQ (reference sequence). V was cut by 1 base and J by 2 bases, with 6 bases left in between. The CDR3 extends over 14 amino acids. The CDR3 is CASSLGHRNQPQHF. For the CDR3, the DNA is TGTGCCAGCAGCTTAGGACACCGCAATCAGCCCCAGCATTTT.

The V call is TRBV5-1, the J call TRBJ2-2; D ambiguous. CDR3 length: 12 amino acids. V was trimmed by 4 bases and J by 2 bases, leaving 3 bases between them. Germline CDR1 SGHRS, CDR2 YFSETQ. The CDR3 sequence: CASSTNTGELFF. The DNA of the CDR3 is TGCGCCAGCAGCACTAACACCGGGGAGCTGTTTTTT.

The chain uses TRBV28 and TRBJ2-1; 11 positions match TRBD2. Germline V gene data show CDR1 as MDHEN and CDR2 as SYDVKM. The CDR3 is made up of 15 amino acids. V shed 8 bases, J shed 4 bases, and the junction held 7 bases outside the gene matches. CDR3 DNA: TGTGCCAGCGAGTTTGGGACTAGCGGATACAATGAGCAGTTCTTC. Its protein is CASEFGTSGYNEQFF.